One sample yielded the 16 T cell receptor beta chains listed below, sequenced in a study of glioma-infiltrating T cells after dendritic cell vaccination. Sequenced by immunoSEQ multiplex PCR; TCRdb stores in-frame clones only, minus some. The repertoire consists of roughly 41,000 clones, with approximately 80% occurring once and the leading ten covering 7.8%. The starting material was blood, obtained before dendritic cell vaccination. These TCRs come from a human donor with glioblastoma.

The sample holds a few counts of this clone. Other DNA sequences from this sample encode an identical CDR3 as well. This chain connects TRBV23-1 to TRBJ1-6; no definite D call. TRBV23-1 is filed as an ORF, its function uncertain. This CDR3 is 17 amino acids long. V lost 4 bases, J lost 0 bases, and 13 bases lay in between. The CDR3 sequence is CASSRGVRSSYNSPLHF. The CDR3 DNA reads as TGCGCCAGCAGTCGAGGCGTCCGGAGCTCCTATAATTCACCCCTCCACTTT.

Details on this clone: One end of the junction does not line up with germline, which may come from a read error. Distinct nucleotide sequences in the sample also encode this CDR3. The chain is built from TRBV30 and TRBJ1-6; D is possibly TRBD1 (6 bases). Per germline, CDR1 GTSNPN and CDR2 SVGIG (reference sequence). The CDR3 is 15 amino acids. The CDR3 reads CAWSWGTNYNSPLHF. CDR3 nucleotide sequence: TGTGCCTGGAGTTGGGGGACAAACTATAATTCCCCCCTCCACTTT.

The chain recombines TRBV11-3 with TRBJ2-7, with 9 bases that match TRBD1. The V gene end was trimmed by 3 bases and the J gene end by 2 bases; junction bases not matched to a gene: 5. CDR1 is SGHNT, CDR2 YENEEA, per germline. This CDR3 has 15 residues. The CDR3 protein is CASSLPGQGTYEQYF. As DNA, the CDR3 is TGTGCCAGCAGCTTGCCGGGACAGGGCACCTACGAGCAGTACTTC.

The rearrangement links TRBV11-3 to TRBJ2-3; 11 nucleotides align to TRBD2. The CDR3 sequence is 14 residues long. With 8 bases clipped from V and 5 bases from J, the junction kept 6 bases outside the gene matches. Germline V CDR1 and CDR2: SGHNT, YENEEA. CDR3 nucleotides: TGTGCCAGCCGAGTAGCGGGGGGGCGAGATACGCAGTATTTT. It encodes CASRVAGGRDTQYF.

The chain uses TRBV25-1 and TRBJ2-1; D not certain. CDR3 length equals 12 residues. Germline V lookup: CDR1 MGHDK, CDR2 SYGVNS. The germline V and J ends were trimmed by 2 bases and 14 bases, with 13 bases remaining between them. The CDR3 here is CASSERSRSKFF. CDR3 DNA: TGTGCCAGCAGTGAAAGGAGCCGCTCCAAGTTCTTC.

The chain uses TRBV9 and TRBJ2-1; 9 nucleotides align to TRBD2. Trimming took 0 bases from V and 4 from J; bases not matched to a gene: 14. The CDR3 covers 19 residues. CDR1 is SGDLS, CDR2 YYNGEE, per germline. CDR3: CASSVGGGALAGKYNEQFF. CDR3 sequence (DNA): TGTGCCAGCAGCGTAGGGGGGGGCGCTCTAGCGGGGAAGTACAATGAGCAGTTCTTC.

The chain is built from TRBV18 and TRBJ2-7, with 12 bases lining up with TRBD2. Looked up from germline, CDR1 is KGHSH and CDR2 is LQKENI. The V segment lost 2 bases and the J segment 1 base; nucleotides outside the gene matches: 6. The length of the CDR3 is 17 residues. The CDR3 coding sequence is TGTGCCAGCTCACCAGAAGCACTAGCGGGGGGATCCTACGAGCAGTACTTC. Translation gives CASSPEALAGGSYEQYF.

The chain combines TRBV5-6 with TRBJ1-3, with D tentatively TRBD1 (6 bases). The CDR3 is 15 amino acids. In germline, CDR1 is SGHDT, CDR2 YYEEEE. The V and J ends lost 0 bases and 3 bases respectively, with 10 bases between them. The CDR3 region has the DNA TGTGCCAGCAGCTTGGGCGGGGGCTTTGGAAACACCATATATTTT. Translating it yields CASSLGGGFGNTIYF.

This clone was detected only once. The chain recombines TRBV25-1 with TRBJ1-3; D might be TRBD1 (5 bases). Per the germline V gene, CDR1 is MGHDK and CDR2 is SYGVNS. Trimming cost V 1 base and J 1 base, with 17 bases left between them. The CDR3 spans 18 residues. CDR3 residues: CASSESPGQGISGNTIYF. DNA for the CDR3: TGTGCCAGCAGTGAATCCCCCGGCCAGGGCATATCTGGAAACACCATATATTTT.

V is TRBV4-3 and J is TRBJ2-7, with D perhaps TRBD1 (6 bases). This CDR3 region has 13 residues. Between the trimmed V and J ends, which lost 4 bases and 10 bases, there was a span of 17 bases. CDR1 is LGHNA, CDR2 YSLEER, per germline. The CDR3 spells CASSLTGRTIQYF. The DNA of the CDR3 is TGCGCCAGCAGCCTGACAGGTCGGACGATTCAGTACTTC.

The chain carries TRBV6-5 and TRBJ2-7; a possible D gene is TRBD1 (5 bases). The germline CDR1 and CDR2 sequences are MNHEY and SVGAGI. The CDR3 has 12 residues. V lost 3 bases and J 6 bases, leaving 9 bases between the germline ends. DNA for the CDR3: TGTGCCAGCAGTTATCCCAGGGCCGAGCAGTACTTC. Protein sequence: CASSYPRAEQYF.

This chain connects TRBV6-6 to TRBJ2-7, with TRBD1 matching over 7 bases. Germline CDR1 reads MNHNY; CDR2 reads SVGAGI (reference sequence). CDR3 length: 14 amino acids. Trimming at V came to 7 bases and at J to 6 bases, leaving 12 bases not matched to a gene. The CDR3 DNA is TGTGCCAGCACGACAGGCGCCGAGGGGGCCGAGCAGTACTTC. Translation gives CASTTGAEGAEQYF.

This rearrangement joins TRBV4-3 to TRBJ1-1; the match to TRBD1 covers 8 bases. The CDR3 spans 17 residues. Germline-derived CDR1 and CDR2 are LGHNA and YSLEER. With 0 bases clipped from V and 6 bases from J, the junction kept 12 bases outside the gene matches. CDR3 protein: CASSQDLLLQGDAEAFF. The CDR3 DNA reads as TGCGCCAGCAGCCAAGATCTACTTCTACAGGGGGACGCTGAAGCTTTCTTT.

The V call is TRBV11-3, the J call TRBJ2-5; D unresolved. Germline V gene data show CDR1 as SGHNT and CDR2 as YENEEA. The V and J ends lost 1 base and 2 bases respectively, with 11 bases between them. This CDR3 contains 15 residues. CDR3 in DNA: TGTGCCAGCAGCTTAGGAAGTCTGAGGCAAGAGACCCAGTACTTC. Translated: CASSLGSLRQETQYF.

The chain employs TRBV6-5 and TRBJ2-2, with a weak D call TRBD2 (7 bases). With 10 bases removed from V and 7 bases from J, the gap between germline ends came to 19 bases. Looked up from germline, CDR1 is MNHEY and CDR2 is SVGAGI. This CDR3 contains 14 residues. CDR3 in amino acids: CATNPGGRGGELFF. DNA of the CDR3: TGTGCCACTAACCCGGGGGGCAGAGGCGGGGAGCTGTTTTTT.

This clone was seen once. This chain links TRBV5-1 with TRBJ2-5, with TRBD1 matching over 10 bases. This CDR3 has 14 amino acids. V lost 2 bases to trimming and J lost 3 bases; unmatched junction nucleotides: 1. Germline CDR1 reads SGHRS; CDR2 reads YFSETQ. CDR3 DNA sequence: TGCGCCAGCAGCTTAGGACAGGGGGAAGAGACCCAGTACTTC. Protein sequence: CASSLGQGEETQYF. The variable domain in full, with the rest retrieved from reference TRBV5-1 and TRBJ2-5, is KAGVTQTPRYLIKTRGQQVTLSCSPISGHRSVSWYQQTPGQGLQFLFEYFSETQRNKGNFPGRFSGRQFSNSRSEMNVSTLELGDSALYLCASSLGQGEETQYFGPGTRLLVL.